This TCR beta chain was sequenced for a study of CD8+CD57+ T cells in acquired aplastic anemia. Genomic DNA provided the template from which TCR beta VDJ and CDR3 profiles were obtained. One entry per CDR3 protein results from TCRdb running MiXCR on the reads. The sample has under 200,000 distinct CDR3 sequences, about 48% seen once. Patients chosen for sequencing had CD8+CD57+ cells that had expanded, as shown by flow cytometry. Findings of the study overall: Found in both controls and patients were approximately 30 CD8+ CDR3 sequences. Significance was not reached for CD8+ Simpson's diversity between patients and controls.

For this clonotype: The antigen is not known.

Germline loops: CDR1 SGDLS, CDR2 YYNGEE. CDR3 size: 14 residues. J was trimmed by 3 bases and V by 3 bases; bases with no gene match: 4. V and J are TRBV9 and TRBJ2-3; 7 nucleotides line up with TRBD1. The sequenced material came from sorted CD4+, CD8+, or CD8+CD57+ T cells (not recorded which) from PBMCs. The sequence came from a human donor with aplastic anemia. CDR3 in amino acids: CASSDKTGTDTQYF. CDR3 DNA: TGTGCCAGCAGCGATAAGACAGGGACAGATACGCAGTATTTT.